The T cell receptor (beta chain) under discussion was sequenced for a study of OX40 agonist ivuxolimab in advanced cancers. For the study at large: Every 2 weeks, patients received ivuxolimab intravenously, dosed at 0.01 to 10 mg/kg. One hepatocellular carcinoma and two cutaneous melanoma patients partially responded. Study-wide results and limits: CD8+ T cells averaged more expanded clones than CD4+. There was clonal expansion of CD4+ and CD8+ blood T cells by week 6 at 0.1 to 3.0 mg/kg.

For this clone: The antigen remains undetermined.

Trimming shortened V by 4 bases and J by 0 bases, and 10 bases separated the two germline ends. From germline, CDR1 is SGHTS and CDR2 YDEGEE. This CDR3 contains 14 residues. TCRdb keeps only in-frame clones here, not all; method: immunoSEQ multiplex PCR. The sample yields 65,000 to 80,000 clones, approximately 90% seen once. Sample: CD4+ or CD8+ T cells sorted from blood, taken in a trial of the OX40 agonist ivuxolimab. This receptor was identified in an adult with an advanced solid tumor such as melanoma, head and neck, liver or kidney cancer. V and J are TRBV5-8 and TRBJ1-1; no firm D call. CDR3 loop: CASSRYPMNTEAFF. Written as DNA, the CDR3 is TGTGCCAGCAGCCGTTATCCTATGAACACTGAAGCTTTCTTT.